This T cell receptor (beta chain) was sequenced during a study of control samples from healthy donors and cancer patients. The table came from immunoSEQ multiplex PCR; TCRdb's copy has only in-frame clones and leaves some out. The sample yields more than 90,000 clones, around 88% seen once. Germline CDR1 and CDR2: SGDLS and YYNGEE. CDR3 length equals 13 residues. J gave up 7 bases and V 3 bases, and 6 bases lay outside the gene matches. The rearrangement joins TRBV9 to TRBJ1-2; TRBD1 matches 7 bases. The receptor was isolated from a young man in good health. Source material: blood. DNA for the CDR3: TGTGCCAGCAGCGCTACCGGACAGGCTGGCTACACCTTC. The encoded protein is CASSATGQAGYTF.